This T cell receptor beta chain derives from a study of blood T cell repertoires in COVID-19. Germline values: CDR1 SGHRS, CDR2 YFSETQ. Unmatched junction bases numbered 2, after V lost 0 bases and J lost 4 bases. The CDR3 covers 15 residues. Generated by immunoSEQ multiplex PCR, the TCRdb table keeps only in-frame clones and is missing some. The table records nearly 200,000 clones, roughly 79% of them present only once. The clonotype originates from a human donor with acute or convalescent COVID-19. The donor label of this sample is uncertain. The J gene is TRBJ2-2, the V gene TRBV5-1; TRBD1 agrees at 8 bases. Sequencing input: peripheral blood. The chain's CDR3 is CASSLATGGTGELFF. In DNA form, the CDR3 reads TGCGCCAGCAGCTTGGCCACAGGGGGCACCGGGGAGCTGTTTTTT.